The TCR beta chain described here comes from a study of cytomegalovirus exposure and HLA in healthy donors. Study-wide context: In a later analysis, it was reported that the approximately 110 validation repertoires had been produced on the same platform as the 670 or so repertoires belonging to the first cohort.

This clone came up once. Its antigen is currently unknown. Generated by immunoSEQ multiplex PCR, the TCRdb table keeps only in-frame clones and is missing some. The sample lists roughly 67,000 clones, 91% occurring once. Study-level results: The study flagged some 170 TCR beta chains as cytomegalovirus-associated.

The CDR3 is 15 amino acids. The germline V gene encodes CDR1 MNHEY and CDR2 SMNVEV (reference sequence). V dropped 3 bases and J dropped 2 bases, with 14 bases sitting between them. Specimen: PBMCs. The sequence derives from a man younger than 35 in good health and CMV-seronegative. The chain is built from TRBV27 and TRBJ2-7, with D unresolved. The CDR3: CASSFLSTRTYEQYF. The CDR3 nucleotides read TGTGCCAGCAGTTTCCTTAGCACAAGAACCTACGAGCAGTACTTC.